This T cell receptor (beta chain) was observed in a study of cytomegalovirus exposure and HLA in healthy donors. Note on this clone: Its matching antigen is unknown.

Germline V gene lookup returns CDR1 MGHRA and CDR2 YSYEKL. CDR3 length equals 17 residues. V was clipped by 1 base and J by 0 bases, with 14 bases between them. The repertoire was sequenced with immunoSEQ multiplex PCR; TCRdb's copy has only in-frame clones and lacks some. The sample holds under 400,000 clones, around 86% seen once. Study-level results: The authors listed 150 or so TCR beta chains as cytomegalovirus-associated. In the 120 validation repertoires, a later analysis found that first-cohort TCR clusters tended to co-occur.

V and J are TRBV4-1 and TRBJ2-3; maybe TRBD2 (6 bases). The receptor was isolated from a woman aged 18-29 years in good health and CMV-seronegative. Sequences were obtained from PBMCs. The CDR3 region has the DNA TGCGCCAGCAGCCAAGCCAGAGCGGGTATTAGCACAGATACGCAGTATTTT. Translation gives CASSQARAGISTDTQYF.